This TCR beta chain was recovered during a study of blood T cell repertoires in COVID-19. Study background: Samples representing acute and convalescent COVID-19 were sourced from the United States, Italy and Spain.

Ages ranged from roughly 18 to 100 years, with residence in 20 to 30 US areas. Germline V gives CDR1 MNHGY, CDR2 SVAAGI. The CDR3 has 17 amino acids. Unmatched junction bases numbered 5, after V lost 4 bases and J lost 5 bases. Repertoires were generated with immunoSEQ multiplex PCR, while TCRdb's copy carries only in-frame clones and drops some. The table records about 220,000 clones, roughly nine tenths of them present only once. Specimen: PBMCs or T cells enriched from blood (not recorded which). This receptor was obtained from a woman between 25 and 40 years old who had recovered from COVID-19. The chain uses TRBV6-9 and TRBJ2-1, with TRBD2 identical over 16 bases. CDR3 nucleotides: TGTGCCAGCAGTTTTCCGGGACTAGCGGGGGGGCACAATGAGCAGTTCTTC. Translation gives CASSFPGLAGGHNEQFF.